The clone carrying this T cell receptor beta chain was counted ten times or more. This record comes from a study of blood T cell repertoires in COVID-19. This CDR3 spans 16 amino acids. Per the germline V gene, CDR1 is SGHVS and CDR2 is FQNEAQ. V lost 4 bases, J lost 2 bases, and 8 bases stayed unmatched. TCRdb's copy holds only in-frame clones and misses some; the assay was immunoSEQ multiplex PCR. The sample comprises 100,000 or so clones, more than 75% of which are singletons, and nearly 25% rests with the top ten. V is TRBV7-8 and J is TRBJ2-7; 10 bases line up with TRBD1. The sequenced material came from peripheral blood. The sequence was collected from a human donor in a cohort sampled during active COVID-19. CDR3 in DNA: TGTGCCAGCAGCTCCGGGGGGACAGGGGACCCCTACGAGCAGTACTTC. Its translation: CASSSGGTGDPYEQYF.